These T cell receptor beta chains were read from a single sample in a study of vaccination and CD4 T cells after COVID-19. TCRdb re-called the PCR reads through MiXCR, storing one row per CDR3 protein. The sample lists 6,600 or so distinct CDR3 sequences, around half occurring once. Antigens of these TCRs are unknown. Material: CD4+ T cells from blood, cultured in vitro. The receptor source for this set is a human donor in good health. CDR3s leave out the opening cysteine and the closing phenylalanine or tryptophan. Fields, in order: J gene, D gene, V gene, CDR3 protein. The D gene is left open where the match is weak.

j_gene: TRBJ2-6
d_gene: -
v_gene: TRBV19
CDR3aa: ASSGPVGANVLT

j_gene: TRBJ2-7
d_gene: -
v_gene: TRBV15
CDR3aa: ATSRGEGRPYEQY

j_gene: TRBJ2-2
d_gene: TRBD1
v_gene: TRBV20-1
CDR3aa: SARRQGVDTGELF

j_gene: TRBJ1-2
d_gene: TRBD1
v_gene: TRBV19
CDR3aa: ASRPTGTVYGYT

j_gene: TRBJ2-5
d_gene: TRBD2
v_gene: TRBV20-1
CDR3aa: SARASGRALLETQY

j_gene: TRBJ1-6
d_gene: -
v_gene: TRBV20-1
CDR3aa: SASPGNNSPLH

j_gene: TRBJ1-5
d_gene: -
v_gene: TRBV6-2/TRBV6-3
CDR3aa: ASSEGLRPTNQPQH

j_gene: TRBJ2-7
d_gene: TRBD1
v_gene: TRBV10-3
CDR3aa: AITAGTGKGEQY

j_gene: TRBJ1-5
d_gene: -
v_gene: TRBV6-1
CDR3aa: ASSESQGINQPQH

j_gene: TRBJ1-1
d_gene: -
v_gene: TRBV7-9
CDR3aa: ASRPGNEAF

j_gene: TRBJ2-7
d_gene: TRBD1
v_gene: TRBV7-2
CDR3aa: ASSSPPDWRDRAVQY

j_gene: TRBJ2-2
d_gene: -
v_gene: TRBV2
CDR3aa: ASSGSQNTGELF

j_gene: TRBJ2-3
d_gene: -
v_gene: TRBV21-1
CDR3aa: ASSGRGASCSDTQY

j_gene: TRBJ1-2
d_gene: -
v_gene: TRBV5-4
CDR3aa: ASSFTRANYGYT

j_gene: TRBJ1-2
d_gene: TRBD1
v_gene: TRBV2
CDR3aa: ASTWTGAGYT

j_gene: TRBJ1-2
d_gene: -
v_gene: TRBV10-3
CDR3aa: AISVDAGSNYGYT

j_gene: TRBJ2-3
d_gene: TRBD1
v_gene: TRBV6-1
CDR3aa: ASSDRAGTDTQY

j_gene: TRBJ2-5
d_gene: -
v_gene: TRBV20-1
CDR3aa: SACTVPQETQY

j_gene: TRBJ1-3
d_gene: TRBD1
v_gene: TRBV29-1
CDR3aa: SVIKQGKGNTIY

j_gene: TRBJ1-1
d_gene: -
v_gene: TRBV7-9
CDR3aa: ASGPQGNTEAF

j_gene: TRBJ2-1
d_gene: TRBD2
v_gene: TRBV7-6
CDR3aa: ASSSWTSGGPLNEQF

j_gene: TRBJ2-5
d_gene: -
v_gene: TRBV7-2
CDR3aa: ASSGALGTADQETQY

j_gene: TRBJ2-3
d_gene: -
v_gene: TRBV19
CDR3aa: ASSTGRGRSHTDTQY

j_gene: TRBJ1-2
d_gene: -
v_gene: TRBV30
CDR3aa: AWSYQGGYT

j_gene: TRBJ2-3
d_gene: TRBD1
v_gene: TRBV20-1
CDR3aa: SARDRQGTDTQY

j_gene: TRBJ1-2
d_gene: -
v_gene: TRBV25-1
CDR3aa: ASNSLVAVNGYT

j_gene: TRBJ2-7
d_gene: TRBD2
v_gene: TRBV2
CDR3aa: ASSELVAGEQY

j_gene: TRBJ2-3
d_gene: TRBD2
v_gene: TRBV4-2
CDR3aa: ASSPYSGRTGDTQY

j_gene: TRBJ1-2
d_gene: TRBD1
v_gene: TRBV6-1
CDR3aa: ASSLGQQHPYGYT